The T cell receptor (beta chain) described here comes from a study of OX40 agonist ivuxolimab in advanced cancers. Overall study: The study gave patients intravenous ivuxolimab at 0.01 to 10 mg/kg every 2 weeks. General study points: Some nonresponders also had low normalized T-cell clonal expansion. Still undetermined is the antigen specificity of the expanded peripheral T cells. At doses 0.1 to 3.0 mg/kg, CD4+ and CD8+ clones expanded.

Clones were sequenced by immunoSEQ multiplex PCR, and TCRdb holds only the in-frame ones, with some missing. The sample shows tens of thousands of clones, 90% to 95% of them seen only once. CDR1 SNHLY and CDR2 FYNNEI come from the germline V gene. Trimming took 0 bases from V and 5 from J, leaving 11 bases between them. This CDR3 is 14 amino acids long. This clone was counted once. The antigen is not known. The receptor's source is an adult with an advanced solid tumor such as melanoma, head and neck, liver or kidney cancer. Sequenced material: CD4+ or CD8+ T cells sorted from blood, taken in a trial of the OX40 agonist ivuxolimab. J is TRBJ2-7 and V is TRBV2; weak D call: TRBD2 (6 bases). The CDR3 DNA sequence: TGTGCCAGCAGTGAAGCGACTAGGCAGAACGAGCAGTACTTC. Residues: CASSEATRQNEQYF. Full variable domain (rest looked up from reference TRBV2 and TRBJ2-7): EPEVTQTPSHQVTQMGQEVILRCVPISNHLYFYWYRQILGQKVEFLVSFYNNEISEKSEIFDDQFSVERPDGSNFTLKIRSTKLEDSAMYFCASSEATRQNEQYFGPGTRLTVT.